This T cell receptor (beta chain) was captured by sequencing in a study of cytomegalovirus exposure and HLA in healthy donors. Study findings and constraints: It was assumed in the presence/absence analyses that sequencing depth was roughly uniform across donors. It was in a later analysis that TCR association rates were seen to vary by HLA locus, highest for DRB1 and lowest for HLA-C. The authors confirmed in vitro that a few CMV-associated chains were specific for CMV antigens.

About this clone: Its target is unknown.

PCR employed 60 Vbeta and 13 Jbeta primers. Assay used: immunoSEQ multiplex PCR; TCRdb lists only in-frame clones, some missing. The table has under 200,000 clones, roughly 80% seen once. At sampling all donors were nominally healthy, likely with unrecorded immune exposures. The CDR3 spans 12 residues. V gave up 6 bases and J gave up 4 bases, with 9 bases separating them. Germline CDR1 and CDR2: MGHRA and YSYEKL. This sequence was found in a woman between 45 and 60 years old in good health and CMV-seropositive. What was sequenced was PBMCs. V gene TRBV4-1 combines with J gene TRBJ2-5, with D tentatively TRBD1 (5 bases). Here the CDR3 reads CASSLDRETQYF. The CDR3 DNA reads TGCGCCAGCAGTTTAGACAGAGAGACCCAGTACTTC.